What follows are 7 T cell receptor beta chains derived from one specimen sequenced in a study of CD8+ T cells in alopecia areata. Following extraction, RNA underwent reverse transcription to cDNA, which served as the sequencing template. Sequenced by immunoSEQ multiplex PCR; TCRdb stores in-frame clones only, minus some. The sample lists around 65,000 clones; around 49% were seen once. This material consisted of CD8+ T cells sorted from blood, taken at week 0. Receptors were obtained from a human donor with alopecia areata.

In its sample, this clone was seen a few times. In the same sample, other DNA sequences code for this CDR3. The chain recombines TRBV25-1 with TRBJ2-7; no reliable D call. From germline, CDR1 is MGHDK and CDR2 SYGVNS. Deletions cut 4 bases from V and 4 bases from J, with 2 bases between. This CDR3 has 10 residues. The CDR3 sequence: CASSGYEQYF. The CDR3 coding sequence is TGTGCCAGCAGTGGATACGAGCAGTACTTC.

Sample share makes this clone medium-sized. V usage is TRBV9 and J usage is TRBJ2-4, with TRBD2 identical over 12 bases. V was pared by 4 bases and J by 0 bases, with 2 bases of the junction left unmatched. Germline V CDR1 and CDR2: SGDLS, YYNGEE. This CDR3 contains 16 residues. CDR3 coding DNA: TGTGCCAGCAGCCCGGGACTAGCGGGAGCCAAAAACATTCAGTACTTC. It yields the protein CASSPGLAGAKNIQYF.

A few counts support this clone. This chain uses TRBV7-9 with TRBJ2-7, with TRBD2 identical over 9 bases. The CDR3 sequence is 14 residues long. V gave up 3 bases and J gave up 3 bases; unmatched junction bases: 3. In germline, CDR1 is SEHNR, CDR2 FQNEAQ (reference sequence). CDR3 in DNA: TGTGCCAGCAGCTTCCCAGCGGGAGGCTACGAGCAGTACTTC. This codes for CASSFPAGGYEQYF.

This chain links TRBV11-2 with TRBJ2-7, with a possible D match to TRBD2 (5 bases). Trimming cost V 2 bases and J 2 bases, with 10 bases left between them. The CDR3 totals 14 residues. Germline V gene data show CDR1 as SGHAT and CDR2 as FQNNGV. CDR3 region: CASSLLRAAYEQYF. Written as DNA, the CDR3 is TGTGCCAGCAGCTTACTCAGAGCGGCCTACGAGCAGTACTTC.

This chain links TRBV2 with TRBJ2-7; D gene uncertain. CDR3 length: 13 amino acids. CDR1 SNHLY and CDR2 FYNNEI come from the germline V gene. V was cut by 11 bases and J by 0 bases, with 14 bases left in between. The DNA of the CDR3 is TGTGCCGCTCGCCCCGACACCTCCTACGAGCAGTACTTC. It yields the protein CAARPDTSYEQYF.

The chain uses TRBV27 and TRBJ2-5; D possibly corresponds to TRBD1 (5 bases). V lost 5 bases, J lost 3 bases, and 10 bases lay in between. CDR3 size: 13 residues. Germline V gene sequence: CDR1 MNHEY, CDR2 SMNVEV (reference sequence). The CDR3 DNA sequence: TGTGCCAGCAGTGACTGGACAAAAGAGACCCAGTACTTC. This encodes CASSDWTKETQYF.

The CDR3, as DNA: TGTGCCAGCAGCGTGAGGACAAGAGGTTACGAGCAGTACTTC. It encodes CASSVRTRGYEQYF. The rearrangement joins TRBV27 to TRBJ2-7; tentatively, D is TRBD1 (5 bases). This CDR3 is built from 14 residues. Deletions cut 6 bases from V and 4 bases from J, with 16 bases between. From germline, CDR1 is MNHEY and CDR2 SMNVEV (reference sequence).